A single sample gave rise to the 14 T cell receptor beta chains below, sequenced in a study of CXCR3-negative and CXCR3-positive naive CD8 T cells. Whole-study findings and limits: The TRB CDR3s that CXCR3-positive naive cells carried were more hydrophobic than those of CXCR3-negative naive cells.

UMI labels and 5' RACE were used to prepare the TRB cDNA libraries. After re-calling the 5' RACE reads, TCRdb lists one entry per CDR3 protein, DNA absent. The data show around 88,000 distinct CDR3 sequences, and the top ten clones hold less than 0.85%. No antigen has been assigned to these receptors. The sample comprised naive CXCR3+ CD8+ T cells from blood. Subset given: CD45RO-CCR7+CD27+CD95- naive CD8+ T cells expressing CXCR3 (TNR3+). These receptors all come from a human donor in good health. Some clones in this sample may be carry-over from other donors' samples.

This chain links TRBV7-6 with TRBJ1-1; the TCRdb call, TRBD1, lacks DNA for checking. The CDR3 totals 18 residues. Looked up from germline, CDR1 is SGHVS and CDR2 is FNYEAQ. The chain's CDR3 is CASSLEVAAGGPNTEAFF.

V and J are TRBV12-2 and TRBJ2-1; absent DNA, TCRdb's TRBD2 call cannot be checked. TRBV12-2 counts as a pseudogene. The CDR3 length is 13 residues. CDR3 sequence: CASRFPARGEQFF.

The chain has TRBV20-1 and TRBJ2-7; TCRdb names TRBD1, which stays unverified in the absence of DNA. CDR3 length equals 13 residues. Per germline, CDR1 DFQATT and CDR2 SNEGSKA (reference sequence). Here the CDR3 reads CSARGGVEYEQYF.

The chain recombines TRBV6-6 with TRBJ2-7. The CDR3 spans 14 residues. Per the germline V gene, CDR1 is MNHNY and CDR2 is SVGAGI (reference sequence). The CDR3 loop is CASTQSGRPHEQYF.

The CDR3 here is CASSFRGDPLRDEQFF. The V call is TRBV7-3, the J call TRBJ2-1; TCRdb reports TRBD1, a call that lacks DNA to check it against. CDR1 SGHTA and CDR2 FQGTGA come from the germline V gene. This CDR3 spans 16 amino acids.

The chain is built from TRBV7-6 and TRBJ2-7; TCRdb picks TRBD1, but there is no DNA to check that call. This CDR3 spans 13 amino acids. From germline, CDR1 is SGHVS and CDR2 FNYEAQ. The CDR3 is CASSPGDSYEQYF.

The chain uses TRBV29-1 and TRBJ2-2; TCRdb's D gene call, TRBD2, goes unchecked for lack of DNA. This CDR3 is 14 amino acids long. Per the germline V gene, CDR1 is SQVTM and CDR2 is ANQGSEA. The chain's CDR3 is CSVERLAAGGELFF.

V and J are TRBV7-8 and TRBJ2-7; checking the TCRdb D call of TRBD2 is not possible without DNA. The CDR3 totals 15 residues. Germline V CDR1 and CDR2: SGHVS, FQNEAQ. The CDR3 is CASSRIAGGSYEQYF.

The gene calls are TRBV13 and TRBJ1-2; TCRdb reports TRBD1, a call that lacks DNA to check it against. The CDR3 length is 15 residues. The germline CDR1 and CDR2 sequences are PRHDT and FYEKMQ (reference sequence). The CDR3 spells CASSSRGRGNYGYTF.

This rearrangement joins TRBV5-5 to TRBJ1-5. Germline V gene sequence: CDR1 SGHKS, CDR2 YYEKEE (reference sequence). The CDR3 spans 16 residues. The CDR3 loop is CASSLRESYSNQPQHF. Full variable domain (outside the CDR3, taken from reference TRBV5-5 and TRBJ1-5): DAGVTQSPTHLIKTRGQQVTLRCSPISGHKSVSWYQQVLGQGPQFIFQYYEKEERGRGNFPDRFSARQFPNYSSELNVNALLLGDSALYLCASSLRESYSNQPQHFGDGTRLSIL.

This chain joins TRBV7-2 and TRBJ2-3; TCRdb returns TRBD2, unconfirmable since there is no DNA. The CDR3 is 16 amino acids. Germline CDR1 SGHTA, CDR2 FQGNSA. CDR3 region: CASSLSREEPADTQYF.

This rearrangement joins TRBV5-5 to TRBJ1-5; TCRdb indicates TRBD1, and absent DNA this call remains unverified. The CDR3 loop spans 16 amino acids. The germline gives CDR1 SGHKS, CDR2 YYEKEE (reference sequence). The chain's CDR3 is CASSLAGTGVVQPQHF.

This chain connects TRBV2 to TRBJ2-1; TCRdb gives TRBD1 as the D gene, but with no DNA this cannot be confirmed. The CDR3 is 16 amino acids. Germline CDR1 and CDR2: SNHLY and FYNNEI. The CDR3 is CASSPTGTGSYNEQFF. Together with reference TRBV2 and TRBJ2-1, the CDR3 gives the full variable domain: EPEVTQTPSHQVTQMGQEVILRCVPISNHLYFYWYRQILGQKVEFLVSFYNNEISEKSEIFDDQFSVERPDGSNFTLKIRSTKLEDSAMYFCASSPTGTGSYNEQFFGPGTRLTVL.

The J gene is TRBJ2-1, the V gene TRBV28; TCRdb's D gene call, TRBD1, goes unchecked for lack of DNA. The V gene's germline CDR1 is MDHEN and CDR2 SYDVKM. This CDR3 has 15 amino acids. Here the CDR3 reads CASRKGTAIYNEQFF.